This T cell receptor beta chain was observed in a study of post-analysis software for immune sequencing data. In the study overall: Recorded subtypes: relapsing-remitting, secondary progressive, progressive-relapsing; some patients unannotated.

This clonotype was picked up one time. Its target is unknown. Tagging with unique molecular identifiers was a feature of the TCR beta cDNA libraries. TCRdb processed the PCR reads anew with MiXCR; each CDR3 protein has one entry. The sample carries around 770,000 distinct CDR3 sequences, 46% recorded once. The CDR3 runs 14 residues. Deletions cut 1 base from V and 4 bases from J, with 8 bases between. Per the germline V gene, CDR1 is LGHDT and CDR2 is YNNKEL (reference sequence). Study findings and constraints: In multiple sclerosis, normalized Chao1 diversity was significantly below that of controls. A few TRBV segments (TRBV5-6, TRBV5-1 and TRBV20-1 among them) occurred more frequently in patients than in controls.

The clonotype originates from a girl between 10 and 17 years old with multiple sclerosis. The rearrangement uses TRBV3-1 and TRBJ1-5; D unresolved. The material sequenced was blood. CDR3 loop: CASSQASRNQPQHF. The CDR3 region has the DNA TGTGCCAGCAGCCAAGCGTCGAGGAATCAGCCCCAGCATTTT.